This T cell receptor (beta chain) was captured by sequencing in a study of control samples from healthy donors and cancer patients. Profiling relied on immunoSEQ multiplex PCR, and the TCRdb table lists in-frame clones only, not all of them. The sample contains approximately 100,000 clones, almost 90% of which appear only once. This clone has a single count. The junction had 5 bases not matched to a gene; V was cut back by 10 bases and J by 0 bases. CDR3 length: 14 residues. Germline CDR1 reads ENHRY; CDR2 reads SYGVKD. The origin of this receptor is a young man in good health. The sequencing sample was made of blood. This chain links TRBV10-3 with TRBJ1-5; TRBD1 aligns across 8 bases. CDR3 sequence (DNA): TGTGCCACCGGACAGGGTTATAGCAATCAGCCCCAGCATTTT. Protein product: CATGQGYSNQPQHF.